The 14 T cell receptor beta chains listed next were all sequenced from one sample in a study of cytomegalovirus exposure and HLA in healthy donors. The PCR employed 60 Vbeta primers together with 13 Jbeta primers. TCRdb keeps only in-frame clones here, not all; method: immunoSEQ multiplex PCR. The table lists over 100,000 clones. The specimen was PBMCs. The receptors come from a man aged 18 to 29 in good health and CMV-seronegative.

The chain employs TRBV28 and TRBJ1-2; 8 bases fit TRBD1. Trimming removed 11 bases from V and 8 bases from J; junction bases left unmatched: 7. Germline V gene lookup returns CDR1 MDHEN and CDR2 SYDVKM. The CDR3 extends over 11 amino acids. For the CDR3, the DNA is TGTGCCTCAGGGGGCCGGGAAGGCTACACCTTC. The encoded protein is CASGGREGYTF.

The rearrangement uses TRBV5-1 and TRBJ2-1, with TRBD1 identical over 7 bases. Germline V gene data show CDR1 as SGHRS and CDR2 as YFSETQ. The CDR3 totals 16 residues. After removal of 3 bases from V and 3 bases from J, the junction contained 9 bases not matched to a gene. This CDR3 reads CASSSEGQTFYNEQFF. Here the CDR3 DNA reads TGCGCCAGCAGCTCTGAGGGACAGACGTTCTACAATGAGCAGTTCTTC.

V gene TRBV30 combines with J gene TRBJ1-2; 11 nucleotides line up with TRBD1. The CDR3 totals 12 residues. Germline V gene lookup returns CDR1 GTSNPN and CDR2 SVGIG (reference sequence). Losses at the gene ends were 5 bases for V and 8 bases for J; bases not matched to a gene: 4. CDR3 protein: CAWADRGRGYTF. The CDR3 DNA follows: TGTGCCTGGGCGGACAGGGGGCGCGGCTACACCTTC.

The chain has TRBV4-1 and TRBJ1-5, with D possibly matching TRBD1 (6 bases). Trimming left V 1 base short and J 4 bases short, with 20 bases between. CDR3 length equals 18 residues. Germline V gene lookup returns CDR1 MGHRA and CDR2 YSYEKL. The CDR3 is CASSQVFFRPDRNQPQHF. For the CDR3, the DNA is TGCGCCAGCAGCCAAGTTTTCTTTCGTCCGGACAGAAATCAGCCCCAGCATTTT.

V is TRBV19 and J is TRBJ2-1; D is unclear. CDR3 length: 12 amino acids. The germline CDR1 and CDR2 sequences are LNHDA and SQIVND (reference sequence). Trimming pared 5 bases from V and 7 bases from J, leaving 9 bases between. The CDR3 is CASSRVVNEQFF. In DNA, the CDR3 is TGTGCCAGTAGTCGGGTAGTTAATGAGCAGTTCTTC.

The chain links TRBV6-5 to TRBJ2-7; D is undetermined. The length of the CDR3 is 16 residues. V was shortened by 0 bases and J by 2 bases, with 14 bases between the two germline ends. The germline gives CDR1 MNHEY, CDR2 SVGAGI. The CDR3 reads CASSYSTTPGPYEQYF. The CDR3 DNA follows: TGTGCCAGCAGTTACTCGACCACCCCAGGCCCCTACGAGCAGTACTTC.

The genes are TRBV27 and TRBJ1-2, with D uncertain. There are 14 residues in the CDR3. V lost 6 bases and J lost 7, with 18 bases in between. Germline V CDR1 and CDR2: MNHEY, SMNVEV (reference sequence). CDR3 protein: CASSPPTGFGGYTF. For the CDR3, the DNA is TGTGCCAGCAGCCCCCCTACCGGGTTCGGTGGCTACACCTTC.

This sequence joins TRBV19 and TRBJ2-4; TRBD1 is a possible D gene (6 bases). Germline values: CDR1 LNHDA, CDR2 SQIVND (reference sequence). The CDR3 has 15 residues. Trimming cost V 5 bases and J 0 bases, with 11 bases left between them. The CDR3 sequence is CASSSPGVAKNIQYF. The CDR3 DNA is TGTGCCAGTAGTTCGCCAGGGGTAGCCAAAAACATTCAGTACTTC.

The rearrangement links TRBV5-4 to TRBJ1-4, with D maybe TRBD1 (6 bases). This CDR3 comprises 15 residues. Germline loops: CDR1 SGHNT, CDR2 YYREEE (reference sequence). V was trimmed by 3 bases and J by 5 bases, leaving 14 bases between them. As DNA, the CDR3 is TGTGCCAGCAGCTCTCCAGGGGAAGGAAATGAAAAACTGTTTTTT. Its translation: CASSSPGEGNEKLFF.

This rearrangement joins TRBV6-1 to TRBJ2-2; D ambiguous. Germline CDR1 and CDR2: MNHNS and SASEGT. The ends were cut back, 6 bases at V and 7 bases at J, with 18 bases in the middle. The CDR3 has 15 amino acids. CDR3 residues: CASSSSPSSGGELFF. Here the CDR3 DNA reads TGTGCCAGCAGCTCCAGTCCCTCCTCGGGCGGGGAGCTGTTTTTT.

The chain couples TRBV6-4 to TRBJ2-5, with 10 bases aligning to TRBD1. TRBJ2-7 explains the end of the DNA better; the J call may be wrong. Looked up from germline, CDR1 is MRHNA and CDR2 is SNTAGT. The CDR3 has 13 residues. The CDR3 here is CASSSGTGAEQYF. The CDR3 nucleotides are TGTGCCAGCAGCTCCGGGACAGGGGCCGAGCAGTACTTC.

V is TRBV28 and J is TRBJ2-7; no clear D gene. This CDR3 is 13 amino acids long. The V end was cut by 4 bases, the J end by 1 base, with 8 bases between. CDR1 and CDR2 (germline): MDHEN, SYDVKM. CDR3 bases: TGTGCCAGCAGTTCAGCGCCGTCCTACGAGCAGTACTTC. Its translation: CASSSAPSYEQYF.

This chain uses TRBV29-1 with TRBJ2-3; perhaps TRBD2 as D (6 bases). Per germline, CDR1 SQVTM and CDR2 ANQGSEA. The CDR3 has 13 amino acids. Trimming removed 5 bases from V and 2 bases from J, with 11 bases in between. The CDR3 sequence is CSVQSGSTDTQYF. CDR3 bases: TGCAGCGTTCAGAGCGGGTCCACAGATACGCAGTATTTT.

The chain recombines TRBV27 with TRBJ2-7; a possible D gene is TRBD1 (6 bases). The CDR3 has 13 residues. CDR1 and CDR2 (germline): MNHEY, SMNVEV (reference sequence). V lost 3 bases to trimming and J lost 4 bases, with 10 bases between them. CDR3 nucleotides: TGTGCCAGCAGTTTCACAGGGTTGTACGAGCAGTACTTC. It specifies CASSFTGLYEQYF.